The 30 T cell receptor beta chains reported below all come from one sample, sequenced in a study of siplizumab effects on memory and regulatory T cells. Sequencing was performed with immunoSEQ multiplex PCR; in TCRdb, only in-frame clones are kept and a portion is missing. This table has over 100,000 clones, more than 85% appearing once. The specimen sequenced was CD4+ T cells sorted from blood. These receptors were taken from a human donor in good health.

V is TRBV7-9 and J is TRBJ2-1, with 13 nucleotides matching TRBD2. The CDR3 spans 15 residues. V was clipped by 1 base and J by 8 bases; unmatched bases: 2. CDR1 and CDR2 from the germline V gene are SEHNR and FQNEAQ (reference sequence). CDR3 in amino acids: CASSLGGLAGDEQFF. The CDR3 DNA follows: TGTGCCAGCAGCTTAGGTGGACTAGCGGGAGATGAGCAGTTCTTC. Drawing the rest from reference TRBV7-9 and TRBJ2-1, the complete variable domain is DTGVSQNPRHKITKRGQNVTFRCDPISEHNRLYWYRQTLGQGPEFLTYFQNEAQLEKSRLLSDRFSAERPKGSFSTLEIQRTEQGDSAMYLCASSLGGLAGDEQFFGPGTRLTVL.

The chain carries TRBV7-6 and TRBJ2-3; 12 bases align to TRBD2. The CDR3 has 16 residues. V shed 1 base and J 5 bases; nucleotides not matched to a gene: 4. Germline loops: CDR1 SGHVS, CDR2 FNYEAQ. CDR3 sequence (DNA): TGTGCCAGCAGCTTAGTCCCTAGCGGGAGGGGAGATACGCAGTATTTT. Protein sequence: CASSLVPSGRGDTQYF.

This sequence joins TRBV11-2 and TRBJ2-6; the match to TRBD2 covers 7 bases. From germline, CDR1 is SGHAT and CDR2 FQNNGV. This CDR3 is 18 amino acids long. V lost 1 base to trimming and J lost 0 bases; unmatched junction nucleotides: 6. CDR3 loop: CASSLVGLVHSGANVLTF. CDR3 nucleotides: TGTGCCAGCAGCTTAGTAGGACTAGTTCACTCTGGGGCCAACGTCCTGACTTTC.

This chain connects TRBV15 to TRBJ2-2, with D maybe TRBD2 (6 bases). CDR1 is LNHNV and CDR2 is YYDKDF in the germline V gene (reference sequence). The CDR3 spans 15 residues. The V end lost 0 bases, the J end lost 6 bases, and 11 bases lay between the germline ends. CDR3 loop: CATSRESSGPGELFF. CDR3 DNA sequence: TGTGCCACCAGCAGAGAGAGTAGCGGCCCCGGGGAGCTGTTTTTT.

This clone was observed a handful of times. This chain joins TRBV19 and TRBJ2-1, with a possible D match to TRBD1 (6 bases). The CDR3 has 15 amino acids. The germline CDR1 and CDR2 sequences are LNHDA and SQIVND (reference sequence). V was cut by 4 bases and J by 5 bases, with 15 bases left in between. CDR3 in amino acids: CASSSGTTGNNEQFF. CDR3 DNA sequence: TGTGCCAGTAGTAGTGGGACAACAGGGAACAATGAGCAGTTCTTC.

This chain joins TRBV18 and TRBJ2-1; the match to TRBD1 covers 8 bases. CDR3 length equals 12 residues. Germline CDR1 KGHSH, CDR2 LQKENI. The ends lost 3 bases at V and 16 bases at J; junction bases unmatched: 8. CDR3 loop: CASSPGQGPDFF. The CDR3 bases are TGTGCCAGCTCACCCGGACAGGGCCCCGATTTCTTC. The variable domain in full, completed from reference TRBV18 and TRBJ2-1, reads NAGVMQNPRHLVRRRGQEARLRCSPMKGHSHVYWYRQLPEEGLKFMVYLQKENIIDESGMPKERFSAEFPKEGPSILRIQQVVRGDSAAYFCASSPGQGPDFFGPGTRLTVL.

The genes are TRBV28 and TRBJ2-1, with D unresolved. The V end lost 3 bases, the J end lost 6 bases, and 21 bases lay between the germline ends. The germline V gene encodes CDR1 MDHEN and CDR2 SYDVKM. This CDR3 contains 17 residues. In DNA, the CDR3 is TGTGCCAGCAGTTTCCTCTCCTTTTCTGGTCCGGGCAATGAGCAGTTCTTC. Translating gives CASSFLSFSGPGNEQFF.

This chain joins TRBV30 and TRBJ1-2; 7 bases line up with TRBD1. The V and J ends lost 2 bases and 2 bases, in that order; junction bases with no gene match: 5. CDR1 and CDR2 (germline): GTSNPN, SVGIG (reference sequence). This CDR3 is 14 amino acids long. CDR3 DNA: TGTGCCTGGAGTCAATCGACAGGGAACTATGGCTACACCTTC. Protein product: CAWSQSTGNYGYTF.

The chain links TRBV25-1 to TRBJ2-7, with D perhaps matching TRBD2 (6 bases). The germline CDR1 and CDR2 sequences are MGHDK and SYGVNS. The CDR3 has 14 residues. Trimming took off 4 bases at V and 9 bases at J, with 19 bases between the two ends. DNA of the CDR3: TGTGCCAGCAGTGGTGGTGGGCGGGGCCGCGCGCAGTACTTC. Its translation is CASSGGGRGRAQYF.

J is TRBJ1-1 and V is TRBV18, with 7 bases lining up with TRBD1. This CDR3 spans 15 amino acids. Trimming at V came to 3 bases and at J to 1 base, leaving 5 bases not matched to a gene. The V gene's germline CDR1 is KGHSH and CDR2 LQKENI. CDR3 amino acids: CASSPDRAKNTEAFF. As DNA, the CDR3 is TGTGCCAGCTCACCCGACAGGGCGAAGAACACTGAAGCTTTCTTT.

A single count supports this clone. The chain couples TRBV29-1 to TRBJ2-1; D ambiguous. This CDR3 contains 13 residues. Trimming took 7 bases from V and 0 from J, leaving 10 bases between them. CDR1 SQVTM and CDR2 ANQGSEA come from the germline V gene. The CDR3 loop reads CSAGWSSYNEQFF. CDR3 DNA: TGCAGCGCCGGTTGGAGCTCCTACAATGAGCAGTTCTTC.

V is TRBV9 and J is TRBJ2-5; D is uncertain. Germline CDR1 and CDR2: SGDLS and YYNGEE. With 0 bases removed from V and 7 bases from J, the gap between germline ends came to 10 bases. There are 13 residues in the CDR3. The CDR3 sequence is CASSVVSIGTQYF. The CDR3 nucleotides read TGTGCCAGCAGCGTAGTATCGATAGGGACCCAGTACTTC.

This sequence joins TRBV7-3 and TRBJ2-1, with 7 bases fitting TRBD2. The ends lost 1 base at V and 5 bases at J; junction bases unmatched: 5. The germline CDR1 and CDR2 sequences are SGHTA and FQGTGA. CDR3 length: 15 residues. The CDR3: CASSLSGRADNEQFF. CDR3 coding DNA: TGTGCCAGCAGCTTAAGTGGGAGGGCTGACAATGAGCAGTTCTTC. The complete variable domain, with remaining parts taken from reference TRBV7-3 and TRBJ2-1, reads GAGVSQTPSNKVTEKGKYVELRCDPISGHTALYWYRQSLGQGPEFLIYFQGTGAADDSGLPNDRFFAVRPEGSVSTLKIQRTERGDSAVYLCASSLSGRADNEQFFGPGTRLTVL.

The gene calls are TRBV7-3 and TRBJ1-1; D not resolved. Trimming removed 5 bases at V and 6 bases at J, with 13 bases between. In germline, CDR1 is SGHTA, CDR2 FQGTGA. This CDR3 has 13 amino acids. The CDR3 DNA sequence: TGTGCCAGCAGCCAGAGCCGGGCGGCTGAAGCTTTCTTT. This codes for CASSQSRAAEAFF.

This clone was seen only once. The V call is TRBV5-1, the J call TRBJ2-5; D is ambiguous. Germline CDR1 reads SGHRS; CDR2 reads YFSETQ. CDR3 size: 14 residues. The V end was cut by 0 bases, the J end by 2 bases, with 8 bases between. CDR3 region: CASSLVGPQETQYF. The CDR3 DNA is TGCGCCAGCAGCTTGGTGGGTCCTCAAGAGACCCAGTACTTC. The complete variable domain, with remaining parts taken from reference TRBV5-1 and TRBJ2-5, reads KAGVTQTPRYLIKTRGQQVTLSCSPISGHRSVSWYQQTPGQGLQFLFEYFSETQRNKGNFPGRFSGRQFSNSRSEMNVSTLELGDSALYLCASSLVGPQETQYFGPGTRLLVL.

The chain recombines TRBV28 with TRBJ2-7; D remains ambiguous. This CDR3 is 11 amino acids long. The V end was cut by 7 bases, the J end by 6 bases, with 10 bases between. Germline CDR1 is MDHEN and CDR2 is SYDVKM. CDR3 sequence: CASTLGFEQYF. The CDR3 bases are TGTGCCAGCACCCTGGGCTTCGAGCAGTACTTC.

J is TRBJ2-5 and V is TRBV7-3; D is unclear. The CDR3 runs 13 residues. CDR1 SGHTA and CDR2 FQGTGA come from the germline V gene. Trimming stripped 5 bases from V and 4 bases from J, with 11 bases between. CDR3 sequence: CASSPSMGETQYF. The CDR3 nucleotides read TGTGCCAGCAGCCCCAGTATGGGAGAGACCCAGTACTTC.

This chain uses TRBV30 with TRBJ1-5, with TRBD1 as a possible D gene (5 bases). The CDR3 is 12 residues long. Germline CDR1 GTSNPN, CDR2 SVGIG (reference sequence). V was clipped by 2 bases and J by 4 bases, with 6 bases between them. The chain's CDR3 is CAWSRQNQPQHF. The CDR3 DNA is TGTGCCTGGAGTCGACAGAATCAGCCCCAGCATTTT.

Regarding this clone: The same CDR3 can be traced to other DNA sequences in this sample. The chain links TRBV27 to TRBJ1-4; D possibly corresponds to TRBD1 (6 bases). The V gene lost 4 bases and the J gene lost 5 bases, with 14 bases spanning the gap. Germline CDR1 and CDR2: MNHEY and SMNVEV (reference sequence). The CDR3 runs 15 residues. The CDR3 nucleotides read TGTGCCAGCAGTTGGGGGACGGGGACAAATGAAAAACTGTTTTTT. It yields the protein CASSWGTGTNEKLFF.

The V call is TRBV19, the J call TRBJ2-1; 7 bases align to TRBD1. The CDR3 runs 16 residues. Trimming removed 3 bases from V and 0 bases from J; junction bases left unmatched: 5. Germline assignment: CDR1 LNHDA and CDR2 SQIVND (reference sequence). The DNA of the CDR3 is TGTGCCAGTAGTATGTCACAGGGGATCTCCTACAATGAGCAGTTCTTC. Residues: CASSMSQGISYNEQFF.

The rearrangement joins TRBV19 to TRBJ2-1; 11 nucleotides agree with TRBD2. The CDR3 consists of 21 residues. CDR1 is LNHDA and CDR2 is SQIVND in the germline V gene (reference sequence). The trim removed 6 bases at V and 5 bases at J, leaving 24 bases unmatched. Here the CDR3 reads CASSEGRLAGLRPGNNNEQFF. CDR3 nucleotide sequence: TGTGCCAGTAGCGAAGGGAGACTAGCGGGACTCCGACCGGGGAATAACAATGAGCAGTTCTTC. Combining the CDR3 with reference TRBV19 and TRBJ2-1 gives the whole variable domain DGGITQSPKYLFRKEGQNVTLSCEQNLNHDAMYWYRQDPGQGLRLIYYSQIVNDFQKGDIAEGYSVSREKKESFPLTVTSAQKNPTAFYLCASSEGRLAGLRPGNNNEQFFGPGTRLTVL.

This clone was recorded only once. The V gene is TRBV5-1, the J gene TRBJ2-7, with unresolved D. V lost 1 base to trimming and J lost 4 bases, with 18 bases between them. CDR1 and CDR2 (germline): SGHRS, YFSETQ. The CDR3 extends over 16 amino acids. The CDR3 region has the DNA TGCGCCAGCAGCTTGTTCCTTCCAAGGATGGGGTACGAGCAGTACTTC. Its protein product is CASSLFLPRMGYEQYF.

V usage is TRBV15 and J usage is TRBJ2-6; D is undetermined. The CDR3 is made up of 18 amino acids. V lost 3 bases to trimming and J lost 0 bases, with 15 bases between them. Germline assignment: CDR1 LNHNV and CDR2 YYDKDF (reference sequence). The CDR3 DNA is TGTGCCACCAGCAGTAGGTTCGTGTTACCCTCTGGGGCCAACGTCCTGACTTTC. Protein: CATSSRFVLPSGANVLTF. The whole variable domain, remainder taken from reference TRBV15 and TRBJ2-6, is DAMVIQNPRYQVTQFGKPVTLSCSQTLNHNVMYWYQQKSSQAPKLLFHYYDKDFNNEADTPDNFQSRRPNTSFCFLDIRSPGLGDTAMYLCATSSRFVLPSGANVLTFGAGSRLTVL.

The V and J genes are TRBV7-2 and TRBJ2-7; 8 bases match TRBD2. This CDR3 has 16 amino acids. CDR1 is SGHTA and CDR2 is FQGNSA in the germline V gene. Trimming took 4 bases from V and 2 from J; bases not matched to a gene: 10. DNA for the CDR3: TGTGCCAGCAGCTCTCCGGGACTAGAAGGCCCCTACGAGCAGTACTTC. This encodes CASSSPGLEGPYEQYF. Together with reference TRBV7-2 and TRBJ2-7, the CDR3 gives the full variable domain: GAGVSQSPSNKVTEKGKDVELRCDPISGHTALYWYRQSLGQGLEFLIYFQGNSAPDKSGLPSDRFSAERTGGSVSTLTIQRTQQEDSAVYLCASSSPGLEGPYEQYFGPGTRLTVT.

The chain joins TRBV7-3 to TRBJ1-2; D is uncertain. The CDR3 is 14 residues long. Germline V gene sequence: CDR1 SGHTA, CDR2 FQGTGA. V was clipped by 5 bases and J by 2 bases, with 12 bases between them. CDR3 DNA: TGTGCCAGCAGCCCCCCCCTCCCCAACTATGGCTACACCTTC. This encodes CASSPPLPNYGYTF.

The genes are TRBV7-3 and TRBJ2-1; the D gene could be TRBD1 or TRBD2 (5 bases each). Germline CDR1 is SGHTA and CDR2 is FQGTGA. The V gene lost 1 base and the J gene lost 8 bases, with 12 bases spanning the gap. The CDR3 loop spans 14 amino acids. This CDR3 is CASSLRWGTDEQFF. The CDR3 DNA reads TGTGCCAGCAGCTTAAGATGGGGGACGGATGAGCAGTTCTTC.

J is TRBJ2-3 and V is TRBV7-3, with D tentatively TRBD2 (7 bases). V was pared by 5 bases and J by 9 bases, with 15 bases between. This CDR3 comprises 13 residues. Germline-derived CDR1 and CDR2 are SGHTA and FQGTGA. The CDR3 protein is CASSPRGGGTQYF. CDR3 nucleotide sequence: TGTGCCAGCAGCCCTAGGGGGGGCGGGACGCAGTATTTT. The full variable domain, with the rest looked up from reference TRBV7-3 and TRBJ2-3, is GAGVSQTPSNKVTEKGKYVELRCDPISGHTALYWYRQSLGQGPEFLIYFQGTGAADDSGLPNDRFFAVRPEGSVSTLKIQRTERGDSAVYLCASSPRGGGTQYFGPGTRLTVL.

The gene calls are TRBV5-1 and TRBJ2-1; no clear D gene. Germline V gene data show CDR1 as SGHRS and CDR2 as YFSETQ. The CDR3 covers 13 residues. Trimming stripped 0 bases from V and 5 bases from J, with 6 bases between. CDR3: CASSLVVDNEQFF. The CDR3 DNA reads as TGCGCCAGCAGCTTGGTGGTCGACAATGAGCAGTTCTTC.

This chain joins TRBV19 and TRBJ1-5; perhaps TRBD1 as D (6 bases). Germline CDR1 and CDR2: LNHDA and SQIVND (reference sequence). The CDR3 extends over 14 amino acids. The V end lost 6 bases, the J end lost 3 bases, and 12 bases lay between the germline ends. The CDR3 loop is CASRGGQYNQPQHF. In DNA, the CDR3 is TGTGCCAGTAGGGGAGGACAGTACAATCAGCCCCAGCATTTT.

The J gene is TRBJ2-7, the V gene TRBV21-1; TRBD1, the D gene given by the table, was not confirmed from the DNA. TRBV21-1 is termed a pseudogene. The CDR3 runs 18 residues. The CDR3 loop reads CARTDGTGTQNINYEQYF. The CDR3, as DNA: TGTGCCAGGACCGATGGGACAGGGACTCAAAACATCAACTACGAGCAGTACTTC.